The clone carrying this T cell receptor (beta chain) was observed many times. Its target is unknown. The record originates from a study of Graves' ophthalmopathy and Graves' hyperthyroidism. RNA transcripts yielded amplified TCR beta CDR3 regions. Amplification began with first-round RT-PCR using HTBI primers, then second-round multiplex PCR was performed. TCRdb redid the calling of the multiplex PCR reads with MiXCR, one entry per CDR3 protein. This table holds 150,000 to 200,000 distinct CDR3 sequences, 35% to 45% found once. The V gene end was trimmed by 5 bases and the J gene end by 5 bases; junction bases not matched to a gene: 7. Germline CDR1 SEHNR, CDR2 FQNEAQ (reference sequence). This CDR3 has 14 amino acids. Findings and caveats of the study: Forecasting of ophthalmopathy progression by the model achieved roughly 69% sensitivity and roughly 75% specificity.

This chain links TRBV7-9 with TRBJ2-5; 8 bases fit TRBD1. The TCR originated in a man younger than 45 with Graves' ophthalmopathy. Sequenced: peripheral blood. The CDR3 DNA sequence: TGTGCCAGCAGCGAAACAGGGGGATGGGAGACCCAGTACTTC. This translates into CASSETGGWETQYF. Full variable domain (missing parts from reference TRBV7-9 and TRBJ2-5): DTGVSQNPRHKITKRGQNVTFRCDPISEHNRLYWYRQTLGQGPEFLTYFQNEAQLEKSRLLSDRFSAERPKGSFSTLEIQRTEQGDSAMYLCASSETGGWETQYFGPGTRLLVL.